This T cell receptor beta chain was documented in a study of human T cells and chemical hapten exposure. V lost 1 base, J lost 7 bases, and 3 bases stayed unmatched. CDR1 and CDR2 from the germline V gene are SGHVS and FQNEAQ. The CDR3 has 13 residues. Study-wide findings and caveats: The number of TCRs above 1 in 1000 frequency did not change after DPC sensitization. Donors were affected by alopecia, so their immune reaction might vary from that of healthy individuals.

The time point here: patch test 1, 2 weeks after DPC sensitization. Treatment of the sample: therapeutic diphenylcyclopropenone sensitization with weekly scalp DPC. This clonotype showed up many times. What it recognizes is unknown. In the source study's methods: A per-sample median of around 88,000 TCRs was observed, with counts ranging from 23,224 to 690,600. From the RACE reads, TCRdb called clonotypes with MiXCR, one entry per CDR3 protein. The V and J calls, along with clone size, are taken from TCRdb and not from the paper's own processing. The data hold about 120,000 distinct CDR3 sequences, with 9% to 14% observed a single time.

Sample: whole blood, taken in connection with sensitization to the hapten diphenylcyclopropenone (DPC). The receptor's source is a woman between 45 and 65 years old with alopecia areata. Some clones in this sample may be carry-over from other donors' samples. V gene TRBV7-8 combines with J gene TRBJ1-2; TRBD1 matches at 7 bases. The CDR3 here is CASSLDRGSGYTF. Written as DNA, the CDR3 is TGTGCCAGCAGCTTAGACAGGGGAAGTGGCTACACCTTC.